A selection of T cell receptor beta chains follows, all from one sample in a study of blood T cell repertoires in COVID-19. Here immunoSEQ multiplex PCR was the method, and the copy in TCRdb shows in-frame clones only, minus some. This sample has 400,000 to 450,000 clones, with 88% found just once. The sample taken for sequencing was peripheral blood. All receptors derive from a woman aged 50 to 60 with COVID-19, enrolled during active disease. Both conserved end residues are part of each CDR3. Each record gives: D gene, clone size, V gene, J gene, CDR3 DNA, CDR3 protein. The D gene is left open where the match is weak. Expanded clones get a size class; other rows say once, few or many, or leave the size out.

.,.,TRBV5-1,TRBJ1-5,TGCGCCAGCAGCTTGGAAGGGGGGGGTCAGCCCCAGCATTTT,CASSLEGGGQPQHF
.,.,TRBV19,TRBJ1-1,TGTGCCAGTACCCCTACAGGGTCGAGAGAAGCTTTCTTT,CASTPTGSREAFF
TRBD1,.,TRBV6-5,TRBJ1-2,TGTGCCAGCACCAAACACCGGGACAGTCAAGGCTACACCTTC,CASTKHRDSQGYTF
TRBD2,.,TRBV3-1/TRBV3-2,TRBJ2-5,TGTGCCAGCAGCCCCCTCGGCGGGGGGGCCGGAGAGACCCAGTACTTC,CASSPLGGGAGETQYF
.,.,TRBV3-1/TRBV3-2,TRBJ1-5,TGTGCCAGCAGCCAAGAAGGCGGGCCCCAGCATTTT,CASSQEGGPQHF
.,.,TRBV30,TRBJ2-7,TGTGCCTGGAGTGTAGGGGGACATCACGAGCAGTACTTC,CAWSVGGHHEQYF
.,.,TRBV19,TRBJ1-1,TGTGCCAGTAGGGTGGGGGCGAACACTGAAGCTTTCTTT,CASRVGANTEAFF
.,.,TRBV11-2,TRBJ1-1,TGTGCCAGCAGCCGTCAGAAGAACACTGAAGCTTTCTTT,CASSRQKNTEAFF
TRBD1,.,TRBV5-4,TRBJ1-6,TGTGCCAGCAGCCTGGTAACAGGGGGTTCACCCCTCCACTTT,CASSLVTGGSPLHF
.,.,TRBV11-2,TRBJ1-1,TGTGCCAGCAGCTTAGCCCCCGGGAACACTGAAGCTTTCTTT,CASSLAPGNTEAFF
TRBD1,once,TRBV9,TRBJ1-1,TGTGCCAGCAGCGCCTCGAGACAGGGTATGACTGAAGCTTTCTTT,CASSASRQGMTEAFF
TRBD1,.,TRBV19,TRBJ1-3,TGTGCCAGTAGTAGTTCGGGACAGGGATCCGGAAACACCATATATTTT,CASSSSGQGSGNTIYF
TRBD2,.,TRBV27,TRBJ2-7,TGTGCCAGCAGTTGGGGTAGCGGGGGCTACGAGCAGTACTTC,CASSWGSGGYEQYF
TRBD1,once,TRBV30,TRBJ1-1,TGTGCCTGGGGCCGGGACAGTATATACACTGAAGCTTTCTTT,CAWGRDSIYTEAFF
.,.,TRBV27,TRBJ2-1,TGTGCCAGCAGTCTCTACAATGAGCAGTTCTTC,CASSLYNEQFF
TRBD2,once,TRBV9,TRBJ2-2,TGTGCCAGCAGCTCCGGACTAGCGGCCACCGGGGAGCTGTTTTTT,CASSSGLAATGELFF
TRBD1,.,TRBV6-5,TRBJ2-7,TGTGCCAGCAGTTACGACAGGGGGCTCGAGCAGTACTTC,CASSYDRGLEQYF
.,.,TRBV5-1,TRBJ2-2,TGCGCCAGCAGCCCGGACTCCTTGAGAGGGGAGCTGTTTTTT,CASSPDSLRGELFF
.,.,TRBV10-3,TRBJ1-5,TGTGCCATCAGTGAGTCGATGGCGGGGAGTCAGCCCCAGCATTTT,CAISESMAGSQPQHF
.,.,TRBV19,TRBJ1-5,TGTGCCAGTAGGGCTTCGGGACTGCCTAATCAGCCCCAGCATTTT,CASRASGLPNQPQHF
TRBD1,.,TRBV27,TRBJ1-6,TGTGCCAGCAGTGTACAGGGGGTATGGAATTCACCCCTCCACTTT,CASSVQGVWNSPLHF
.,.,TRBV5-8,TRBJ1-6,TGTGCCAGCCCCGGCGGGGCGAGGAATTCACCCCTCCACTTT,CASPGGARNSPLHF
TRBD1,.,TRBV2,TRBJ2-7,TGTGCCGCGGGGCCGGGACAGGGGGCAAATGAGCAGTACTTC,CAAGPGQGANEQYF
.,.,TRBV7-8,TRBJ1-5,TGTGCCAGCAGCTCCTCAGTGAACAATCAGCCCCAGCATTTT,CASSSSVNNQPQHF
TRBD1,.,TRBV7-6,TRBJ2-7,TGTGCCAGCAGCTTGGGGTCGGACAGGCCCTACGAGCAGTACTTC,CASSLGSDRPYEQYF
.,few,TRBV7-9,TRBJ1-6,TGTGCCAGCAGGAGAGGAAGCTCCTATAATTCACCCCTCCACTTT,CASRRGSSYNSPLHF
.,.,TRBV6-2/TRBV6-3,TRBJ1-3,TGTGCCAGCAGTGCGGTCGACAGGGGAAACACCATATATTTT,CASSAVDRGNTIYF
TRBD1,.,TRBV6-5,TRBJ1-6,TGTGCCAGCAGGACAGGGGAGTATAATTCACCCCTCCACTTT,CASRTGEYNSPLHF
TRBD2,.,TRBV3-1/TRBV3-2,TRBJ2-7,TGTGCCAGCAGCCCCCAGGAGCGGGGGTCGTACGAGCAGTACTTC,CASSPQERGSYEQYF
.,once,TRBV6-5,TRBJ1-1,TGTGCCAGCAGTTACTCCGTCTCGGGGAACACTGAAGCTTTCTTT,CASSYSVSGNTEAFF
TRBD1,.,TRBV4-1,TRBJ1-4,TGCGCCAGCAGCCCGACCGGGACAGGGAATGAAAAACTGTTTTTT,CASSPTGTGNEKLFF
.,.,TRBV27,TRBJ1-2,TGTGCCAGCAGTTTAGATCAGGGAAGGCGGTATGGCTACACCTTC,CASSLDQGRRYGYTF
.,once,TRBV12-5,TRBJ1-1,TGTGCTAGTGGTTACGATTGGGGGCCTGAAGCTTTCTTT,CASGYDWGPEAFF
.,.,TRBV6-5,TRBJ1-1,TGTGCCAGCAGTTACGCGGGAAGGGTGAACACTGAAGCTTTCTTT,CASSYAGRVNTEAFF
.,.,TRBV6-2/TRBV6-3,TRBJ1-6,TGTGCCAGCAGTTACTCGATGACCCATGCCTCGGGTAATTCACCCCTCCACTTT,CASSYSMTHASGNSPLHF
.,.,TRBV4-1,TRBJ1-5,TGCGCCAGCAGCATGACAACCTATAGCAATCAGCCCCAGCATTTT,CASSMTTYSNQPQHF
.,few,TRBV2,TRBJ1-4,TGTGCCAGCAGCCTCTACCCAGGGGCAACTAATGAAAAACTGTTTTTT,CASSLYPGATNEKLFF
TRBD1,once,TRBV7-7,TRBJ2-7,TGTGCCAGCAGCCAATCCCCAGGGGGCCAGGACGAGCAGTACTTC,CASSQSPGGQDEQYF
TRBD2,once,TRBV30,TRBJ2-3,TGTGCCTGGAAGGCGACTAGCAGGACTACGCAGTATTTT,CAWKATSRTTQYF